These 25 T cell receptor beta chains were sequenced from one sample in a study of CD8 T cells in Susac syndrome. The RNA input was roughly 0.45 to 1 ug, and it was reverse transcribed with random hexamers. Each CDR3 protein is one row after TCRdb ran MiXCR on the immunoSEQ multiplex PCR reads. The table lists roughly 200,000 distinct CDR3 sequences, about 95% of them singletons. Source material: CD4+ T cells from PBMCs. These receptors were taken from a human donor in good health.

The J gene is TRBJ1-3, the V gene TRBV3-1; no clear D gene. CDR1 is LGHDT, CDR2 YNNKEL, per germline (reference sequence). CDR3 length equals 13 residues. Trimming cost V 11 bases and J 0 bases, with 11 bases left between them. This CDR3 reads CAASSASGNTIYF. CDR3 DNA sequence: TGTGCCGCCTCCTCGGCCTCTGGAAACACCATATATTTT.

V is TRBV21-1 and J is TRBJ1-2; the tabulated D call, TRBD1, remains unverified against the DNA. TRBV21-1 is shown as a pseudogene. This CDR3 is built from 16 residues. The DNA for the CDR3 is TGTGCCAGCAGCAAAGCCCTGGACCGGACAGTCTATGGCTACACCTTC. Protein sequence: CASSKALDRTVYGYTF.

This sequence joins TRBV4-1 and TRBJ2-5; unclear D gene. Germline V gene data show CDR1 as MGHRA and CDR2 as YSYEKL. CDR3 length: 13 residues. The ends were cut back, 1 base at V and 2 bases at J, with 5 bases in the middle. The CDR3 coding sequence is TGCGCCAGCAGCCAAGCCCTGCAAGAGACCCAGTACTTC. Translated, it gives CASSQALQETQYF.

DNA of the CDR3: TGTGCCAGCACCTGGGGGCTAGCGGGTAACAATGAGCAGTTCTTC. Translated: CASTWGLAGNNEQFF. The chain carries TRBV12-3 or TRBV12-4 and TRBJ2-1; TRBD2 aligns across 8 bases. The V segment lost 7 bases and the J segment 5 bases; nucleotides outside the gene matches: 10. The CDR3 has 15 amino acids.

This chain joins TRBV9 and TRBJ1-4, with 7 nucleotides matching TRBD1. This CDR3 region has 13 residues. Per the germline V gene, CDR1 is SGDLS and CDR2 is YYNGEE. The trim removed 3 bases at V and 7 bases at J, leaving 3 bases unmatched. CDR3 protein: CASSETGSEKLFF. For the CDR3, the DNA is TGTGCCAGCAGCGAGACAGGGAGTGAAAAACTGTTTTTT.

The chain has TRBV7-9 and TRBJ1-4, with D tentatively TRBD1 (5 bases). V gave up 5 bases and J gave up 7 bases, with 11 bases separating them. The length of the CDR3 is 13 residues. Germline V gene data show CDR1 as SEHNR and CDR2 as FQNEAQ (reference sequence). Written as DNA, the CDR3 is TGTGCCAGCAGCGGGACCGTCGGTGAAAAACTGTTTTTT. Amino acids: CASSGTVGEKLFF.

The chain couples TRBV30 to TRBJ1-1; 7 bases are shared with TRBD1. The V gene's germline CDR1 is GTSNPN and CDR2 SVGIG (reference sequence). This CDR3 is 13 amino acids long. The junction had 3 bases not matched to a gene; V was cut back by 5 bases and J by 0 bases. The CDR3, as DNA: TGTGCCTGGCGGGACAGCTTGAACACTGAAGCTTTCTTT. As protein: CAWRDSLNTEAFF.

The CDR3 DNA sequence: TGTGCCAGCCAGGAGATAGCGGGGGGGTCCGGTGAGCAGTTCTTC. It yields the protein CASQEIAGGSGEQFF. The rearrangement links TRBV12-3 or TRBV12-4 to TRBJ2-1; 11 positions match TRBD2. V gave up 8 bases and J gave up 9 bases; unmatched junction bases: 12. There are 15 residues in the CDR3.

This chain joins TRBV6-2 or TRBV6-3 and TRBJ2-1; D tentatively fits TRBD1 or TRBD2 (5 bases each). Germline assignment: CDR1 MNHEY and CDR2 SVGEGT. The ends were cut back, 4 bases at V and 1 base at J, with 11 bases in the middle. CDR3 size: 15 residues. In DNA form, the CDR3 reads TGTGCCAGCAGTTTGAGGGACGTATCCTACAATGAGCAGTTCTTC. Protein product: CASSLRDVSYNEQFF.

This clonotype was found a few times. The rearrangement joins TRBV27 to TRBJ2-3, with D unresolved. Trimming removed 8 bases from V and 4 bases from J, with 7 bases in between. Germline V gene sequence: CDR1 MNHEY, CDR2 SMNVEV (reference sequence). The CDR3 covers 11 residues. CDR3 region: CASSRADTQYF. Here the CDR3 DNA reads TGTGCCAGCTCCCGGGCAGATACGCAGTATTTT.

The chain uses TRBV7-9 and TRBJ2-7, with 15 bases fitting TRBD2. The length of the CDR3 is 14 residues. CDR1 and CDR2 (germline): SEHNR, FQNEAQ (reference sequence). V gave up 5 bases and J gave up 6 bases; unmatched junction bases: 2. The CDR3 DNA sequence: TGTGCCAGCAGCACGGGACTAGCGGGGGGCGAGCAGTACGTC. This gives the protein CASSTGLAGGEQYV.

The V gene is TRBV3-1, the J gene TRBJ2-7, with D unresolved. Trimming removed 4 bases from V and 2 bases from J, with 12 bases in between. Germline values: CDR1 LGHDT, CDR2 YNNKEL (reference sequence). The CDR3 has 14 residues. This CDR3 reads CASSPHLGAYEQYV. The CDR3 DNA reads TGTGCCAGCAGCCCGCATTTAGGCGCCTACGAGCAGTACGTC.

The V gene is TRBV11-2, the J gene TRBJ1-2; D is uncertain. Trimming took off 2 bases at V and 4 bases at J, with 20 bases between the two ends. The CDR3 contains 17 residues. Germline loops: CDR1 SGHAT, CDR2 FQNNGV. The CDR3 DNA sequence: TGTGCCAGCAGCTTACATAGTCTCGGGTCGGAGGGCTATGGCTACACCTTC. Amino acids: CASSLHSLGSEGYGYTF. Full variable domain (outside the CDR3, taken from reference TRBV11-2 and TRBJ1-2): EAGVAQSPRYKIIEKRQSVAFWCNPISGHATLYWYQQILGQGPKLLIQFQNNGVVDDSQLPKDRFSAERLKGVDSTLKIQPAKLEDSAVYLCASSLHSLGSEGYGYTFGSGTRLTVV.

CDR3 residues: CASRLNRGLHYGYTF. The CDR3 DNA is TGTGCCAGCAGGCTCAACAGGGGGCTACACTATGGCTACACCTTC. The gene calls are TRBV27 and TRBJ1-2, with 9 nucleotides matching TRBD1. Germline V lookup: CDR1 MNHEY, CDR2 SMNVEV (reference sequence). This CDR3 spans 15 amino acids. V was pared by 6 bases and J by 3 bases, with 8 bases of the junction left unmatched.

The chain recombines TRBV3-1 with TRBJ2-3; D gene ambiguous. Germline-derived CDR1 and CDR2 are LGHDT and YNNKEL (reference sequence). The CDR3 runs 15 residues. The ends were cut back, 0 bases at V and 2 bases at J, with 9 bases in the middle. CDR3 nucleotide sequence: TGTGCCAGCAGCCAAGATGCCAGAACCACAGATACGCAGTATTTT. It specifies CASSQDARTTDTQYF.

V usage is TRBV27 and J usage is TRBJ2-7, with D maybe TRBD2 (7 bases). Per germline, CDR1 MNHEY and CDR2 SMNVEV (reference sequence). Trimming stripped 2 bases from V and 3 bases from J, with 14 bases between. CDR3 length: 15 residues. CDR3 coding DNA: TGTGCCAGCAGTTTAAGGGGGGGACCGTACTACGAGCAGTACTTC. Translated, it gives CASSLRGGPYYEQYF.

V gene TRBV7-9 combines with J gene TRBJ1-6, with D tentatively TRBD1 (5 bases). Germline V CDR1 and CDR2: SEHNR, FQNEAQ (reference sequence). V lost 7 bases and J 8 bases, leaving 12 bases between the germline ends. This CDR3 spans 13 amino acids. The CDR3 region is CASTRGVDSPLHF. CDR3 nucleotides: TGTGCCAGCACGCGGGGCGTTGATTCACCCCTCCACTTT. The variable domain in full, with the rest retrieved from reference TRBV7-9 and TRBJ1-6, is DTGVSQNPRHKITKRGQNVTFRCDPISEHNRLYWYRQTLGQGPEFLTYFQNEAQLEKSRLLSDRFSAERPKGSFSTLEIQRTEQGDSAMYLCASTRGVDSPLHFGNGTRLTVT.

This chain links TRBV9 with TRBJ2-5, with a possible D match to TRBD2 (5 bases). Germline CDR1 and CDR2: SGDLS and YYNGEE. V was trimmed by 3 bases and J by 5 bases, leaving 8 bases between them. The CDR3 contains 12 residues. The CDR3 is CASSAAEETQYF. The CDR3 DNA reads TGTGCCAGCAGCGCAGCGGAGGAGACCCAGTACTTC.

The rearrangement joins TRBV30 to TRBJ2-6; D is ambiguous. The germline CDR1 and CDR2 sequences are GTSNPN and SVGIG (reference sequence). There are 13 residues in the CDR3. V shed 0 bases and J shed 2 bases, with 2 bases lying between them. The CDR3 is CAWSVTGANVLTF. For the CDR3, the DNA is TGTGCCTGGAGTGTAACTGGGGCCAACGTCCTGACTTTC.

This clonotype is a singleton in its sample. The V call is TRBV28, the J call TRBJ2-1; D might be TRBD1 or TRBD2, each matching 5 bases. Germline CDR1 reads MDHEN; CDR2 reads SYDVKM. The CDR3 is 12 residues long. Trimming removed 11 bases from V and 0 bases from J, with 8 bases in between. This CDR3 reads CAGGLSYNEQFF. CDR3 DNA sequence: TGTGCCGGGGGTCTCTCCTACAATGAGCAGTTCTTC.

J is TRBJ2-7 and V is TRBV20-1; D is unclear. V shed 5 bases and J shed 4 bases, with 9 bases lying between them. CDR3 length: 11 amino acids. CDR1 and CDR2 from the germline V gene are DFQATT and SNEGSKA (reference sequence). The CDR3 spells CSAYQQYEQYF. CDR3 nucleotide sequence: TGCAGTGCTTATCAGCAATACGAGCAGTACTTC.

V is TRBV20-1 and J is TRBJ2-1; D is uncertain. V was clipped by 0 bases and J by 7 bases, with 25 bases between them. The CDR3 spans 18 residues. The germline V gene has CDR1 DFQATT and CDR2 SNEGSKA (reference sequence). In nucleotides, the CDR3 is TGCAGTGCTAGAGATCCCCCCTTGGAAGAATCCTACTCTAATGAGCAGTTCTTC. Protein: CSARDPPLEESYSNEQFF.

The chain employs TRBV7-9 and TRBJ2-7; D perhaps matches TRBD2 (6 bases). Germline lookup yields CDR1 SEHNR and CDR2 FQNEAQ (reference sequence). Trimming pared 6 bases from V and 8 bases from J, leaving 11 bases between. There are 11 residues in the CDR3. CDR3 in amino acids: CASSPGLKQYF. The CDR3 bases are TGTGCCAGCAGTCCTGGACTAAAGCAGTACTTC.

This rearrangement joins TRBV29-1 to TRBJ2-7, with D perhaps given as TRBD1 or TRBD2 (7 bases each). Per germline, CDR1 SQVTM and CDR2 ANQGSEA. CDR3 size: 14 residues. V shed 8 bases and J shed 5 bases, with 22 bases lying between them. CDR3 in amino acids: CSLTNGEGANEQYV. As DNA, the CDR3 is TGCAGCCTTACGAATGGGGAGGGGGCCAACGAGCAGTACGTC.

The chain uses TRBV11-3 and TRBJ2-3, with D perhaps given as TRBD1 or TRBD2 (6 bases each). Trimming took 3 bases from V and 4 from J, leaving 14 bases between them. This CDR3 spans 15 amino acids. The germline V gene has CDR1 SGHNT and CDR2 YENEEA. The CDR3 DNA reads TGTGCCAGCAGCTTCAGGGGAGGCCCCGCAGATACGCAGTATTTT. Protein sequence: CASSFRGGPADTQYF. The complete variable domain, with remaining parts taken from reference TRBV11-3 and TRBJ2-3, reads EAGVVQSPRYKIIEKKQPVAFWCNPISGHNTLYWYLQNLGQGPELLIRYENEEAVDDSQLPKDRFSAERLKGVDSTLKIQPAELGDSAVYLCASSFRGGPADTQYFGPGTRLTVL.